A selection of T cell receptor beta chains follows, all from one sample in a study of T cells in Graves' hyperthyroidism and ophthalmopathy. Each CDR3 protein is one row after TCRdb ran MiXCR on the multiplex PCR reads. The table shows roughly 700,000 distinct CDR3 sequences, with roughly a sixth occurring only once. Sequencing used blood. These receptors were obtained from a man aged 50 or older with Graves' hyperthyroidism. Each CDR3 is given with its conserved first and last residue. Each record gives: D gene, clone size, V gene, J gene, CDR3 DNA, CDR3 protein. D genes are given only for firm matches. A clone size is listed for some rows: how often the clone was seen (once, few, many), or a class if it is expanded.

-	many	TRBV27	TRBJ1-6	TGTGCCAGCAGTGAACTTGGGGGGGCTAATTCACCCCTCCACTTT	CASSELGGANSPLHF
TRBD2	few	TRBV7-9	TRBJ2-7	TGTGCCAGCAGCTCCAGACTAGCGGCTTTGAACGAGCAGTACTTC	CASSSRLAALNEQYF
TRBD1	few	TRBV28	TRBJ1-1	TGTGCCAGCAGTTTAACGAGACTCAGGGGGCTGAACACTGGAGCTTTCTTT	CASSLTRLRGLNTGAFF
-	-	TRBV19	TRBJ1-3	TGTGCCAGTAGTATGGGGACCATCTTTGGATATACCCTATATTTT	CASSMGTIFGYTLYF
TRBD2	few	TRBV3-1	TRBJ2-1	TGTGCCAGCAGCCAATTAACTAGCGCCTATACCAATGAGCAGTTCTTC	CASSQLTSAYTNEQFF
TRBD1	many	TRBV6-2/TRBV6-3	TRBJ2-7	TGTGCCAGCAGCCAAACCCTGACAGGGGACAGCGAGCAGTACTTC	CASSQTLTGDSEQYF
TRBD2	many	TRBV2	TRBJ2-7	TGTGCCAGCAGTGAAGCGCTTCGTCTAGCGGGCGACGAGCAGTACTTC	CASSEALRLAGDEQYF
TRBD2	many	TRBV11-1	TRBJ2-7	TGTGCCAGCAGCTTAGCGGCTAGCGGTTTCTCCTACTACGAGCAGTACTTC	CASSLAASGFSYYEQYF
TRBD1	many	TRBV24-1	TRBJ1-1	TGTGCCACCAGTGCTGATCCGGGACAGGGAGGGATAAAAAACACTGAAGCTTTCTTT	CATSADPGQGGIKNTEAFF
-	few	TRBV4-1	TRBJ2-7	TGCGCCAGCAGCCAAGTATCAGGGGTGAACTACGAGCAGTACTTC	CASSQVSGVNYEQYF
-	-	TRBV5-1	TRBJ2-2	TGCGCCAGCAGTCGTCTGACAGGACTGGCGAACACCGGGGAGCTGTTTTTT	CASSRLTGLANTGELFF
-	-	TRBV4-3	TRBJ1-1	TGCGCCAGCAGCCAAGGGGGATTTGCGAACACTGAAGCTTTCTTT	CASSQGGFANTEAFF
-	many	TRBV7-9	TRBJ1-4	TGTGCCAGCAGCTCTACGGACAGAAACGCTGAAAAACTGTTTTTT	CASSSTDRNAEKLFF
-	many	TRBV10-3	TRBJ2-7	TGTGCCATCAGTGGTAGACAGAAACTTTCCTACGAGCAGTACTTC	CAISGRQKLSYEQYF
-	few	TRBV12-3/TRBV12-4	TRBJ1-4	TGTGCCAGCACCTCGGCCGGGGGTGAAAAACTGTTTTTT	CASTSAGGEKLFF